Below, 13 T cell receptor beta chains from the same sample are listed, as sequenced in a study of control samples from healthy donors and cancer patients. Repertoires were generated with immunoSEQ multiplex PCR, while TCRdb's copy carries only in-frame clones and drops some. The data show fewer than 200,000 clones, around 87% seen once. Sequencing input: blood. The receptors were gathered from a woman aged 45-65 years in good health.

The chain has TRBV12-3 or TRBV12-4 and TRBJ1-1; D is undetermined. The CDR3 covers 12 residues. The V end was cut by 1 base, the J end by 7 bases, with 7 bases between. The CDR3 region has the DNA TGTGCCAGCAGTTTAGTCCCGGGTGAAGCTTTCTTT. Amino acid sequence: CASSLVPGEAFF.

This clone was picked up one time. The chain carries TRBV7-3 and TRBJ2-1, with D perhaps TRBD1 or TRBD2 (6 bases each). Germline V gene lookup returns CDR1 SGHTA and CDR2 FQGTGA. With 5 bases removed from V and 2 bases from J, the gap between germline ends came to 19 bases. The CDR3 sequence is 17 residues long. CDR3 bases: TGTGCCAGCAGCCAAGGGAGCGGGCAGGGGACCTACAATGAGCAGTTCTTC. Translated, it gives CASSQGSGQGTYNEQFF.

This clone was counted a single time. The chain recombines TRBV5-1 with TRBJ2-7; TRBD2 might be the D (5 bases). Germline V gene lookup returns CDR1 SGHRS and CDR2 YFSETQ. CDR3 length equals 14 residues. V gave up 2 bases and J gave up 2 bases, with 11 bases separating them. The CDR3, as DNA: TGCGCCAGCAGCTTTGGAGGTTCCCCCTACGAGCAGTACTTC. The encoded protein is CASSFGGSPYEQYF. Combining the CDR3 with reference TRBV5-1 and TRBJ2-7 gives the whole variable domain KAGVTQTPRYLIKTRGQQVTLSCSPISGHRSVSWYQQTPGQGLQFLFEYFSETQRNKGNFPGRFSGRQFSNSRSEMNVSTLELGDSALYLCASSFGGSPYEQYFGPGTRLTVT.

The V call is TRBV30, the J call TRBJ2-4; tentatively, D is TRBD1 (6 bases). Trimming stripped 0 bases from V and 7 bases from J, with 10 bases between. Germline V gene sequence: CDR1 GTSNPN, CDR2 SVGIG (reference sequence). CDR3 length: 13 residues. The CDR3 DNA reads TGTGCCTGGAGTGTTCAGGGGCCTAACATTCAGTACTTC. Amino acid sequence: CAWSVQGPNIQYF.

The V gene is TRBV2, the J gene TRBJ1-6, with 7 bases that match TRBD1. Germline V gene sequence: CDR1 SNHLY, CDR2 FYNNEI. CDR3 size: 16 residues. Trimming removed 8 bases from V and 0 bases from J; junction bases left unmatched: 7. The CDR3 DNA is TGTGCCAGCTCAAAGGGGGCTCCCTCCTATAATTCACCCCTCCACTTT. Amino acid sequence: CASSKGAPSYNSPLHF.

The V gene is TRBV7-2, the J gene TRBJ2-3; 7 bases are a match to TRBD1. In germline, CDR1 is SGHTA, CDR2 FQGNSA. The CDR3 covers 15 residues. V was clipped by 4 bases and J by 1 base; unmatched bases: 5. The CDR3 DNA is TGTGCCAGCAGCTATTCCGGGACAGGCACAGATACGCAGTATTTT. It encodes CASSYSGTGTDTQYF.

The V gene is TRBV5-1, the J gene TRBJ2-3, with a weak D call TRBD2 (5 bases). V lost 4 bases and J 2 bases, leaving 11 bases between the germline ends. Germline assignment: CDR1 SGHRS and CDR2 YFSETQ. This CDR3 contains 14 residues. Here the CDR3 reads CASSTGGPTDTQYF. DNA for the CDR3: TGCGCCAGCAGCACCGGAGGTCCCACAGATACGCAGTATTTT.

The chain recombines TRBV11-2 with TRBJ2-7, with 9 bases matching TRBD1. J was trimmed by 1 base and V by 8 bases; bases with no gene match: 6. Germline V gene data show CDR1 as SGHAT and CDR2 as FQNNGV. The CDR3 totals 14 residues. For the CDR3, the DNA is TGTGCCAGCCGCGGGACAGGGAGTTCCTACGAGCAGTACTTC. This sequence encodes CASRGTGSSYEQYF. Full variable domain (outside the CDR3, taken from reference TRBV11-2 and TRBJ2-7): EAGVAQSPRYKIIEKRQSVAFWCNPISGHATLYWYQQILGQGPKLLIQFQNNGVVDDSQLPKDRFSAERLKGVDSTLKIQPAKLEDSAVYLCASRGTGSSYEQYFGPGTRLTVT.

A single count supports this clone. The gene calls are TRBV30 and TRBJ1-4, with 9 bases fitting TRBD1. Germline values: CDR1 GTSNPN, CDR2 SVGIG (reference sequence). With 4 bases clipped from V and 5 bases from J, the junction kept 2 bases outside the gene matches. The CDR3 length is 13 residues. CDR3 loop: CAWMGQGNEKLFF. The CDR3 DNA sequence: TGTGCCTGGATGGGACAGGGCAATGAAAAACTGTTTTTT.

The rearrangement links TRBV5-1 to TRBJ2-3; no firm D call. The V gene lost 0 bases and the J gene lost 0 bases, with 5 bases spanning the gap. Germline CDR1 reads SGHRS; CDR2 reads YFSETQ. The CDR3 extends over 14 amino acids. The CDR3 coding sequence is TGCGCCAGCAGCTTGGCGCGCAGCACAGATACGCAGTATTTT. Encoded protein: CASSLARSTDTQYF.

This clone has just a few counts. Other DNA sequences in this specimen translate into the identical CDR3. The chain couples TRBV27 to TRBJ2-5; 11 bases fit TRBD1. J was trimmed by 5 bases and V by 4 bases; bases with no gene match: 6. The CDR3 covers 15 residues. Germline V CDR1 and CDR2: MNHEY, SMNVEV (reference sequence). Written as DNA, the CDR3 is TGTGCCAGCAGTTCAGGGACAGGGGGTGCGGAGACCCAGTACTTC. It encodes CASSSGTGGAETQYF.

The gene calls are TRBV28 and TRBJ2-7; 9 bases map to TRBD2. CDR1 MDHEN and CDR2 SYDVKM come from the germline V gene. The CDR3 loop spans 14 amino acids. After removal of 5 bases from V and 6 bases from J, the junction contained 8 bases not matched to a gene. Written as DNA, the CDR3 is TGTGCCAGCAGTCTAGCGGGACGGTTAGGCGAGCAGTACTTC. Encoded protein: CASSLAGRLGEQYF.

The chain is built from TRBV6-2 or TRBV6-3 and TRBJ1-3; unclear D gene. The length of the CDR3 is 17 residues. Germline values: CDR1 MNHEY, CDR2 SVGEGT. V was trimmed by 1 base and J by 0 bases, leaving 13 bases between them. The CDR3 sequence: CASSYLGWRRSGNTIYF. Written as DNA, the CDR3 is TGTGCCAGCAGTTACTTGGGTTGGCGACGCTCTGGAAACACCATATATTTT.